Listed below are T cell receptor beta chains from one sample, sequenced in a study of blood T cell repertoires in COVID-19. Clones were sequenced by immunoSEQ multiplex PCR, and TCRdb holds only the in-frame ones, with some missing. The data show about 94,000 clones, with roughly four fifths seen just once and about 6.3% held by the top ten. Sequenced material: peripheral blood. The receptors were gathered from a man aged 60-69 years with acute or convalescent COVID-19. Each CDR3 is given with its conserved first and last residue. The D gene is left open where the match is weak. Rows may omit the clone size; those that give it use once, few, many or a size class.

length	V	J	D	size	CDR3	DNA
11	TRBV12-3/TRBV12-4	TRBJ2-7	.	.	CASSLVGTQYF	TGTGCCAGCAGTTTAGTAGGGACACAGTACTTC
16	TRBV7-6	TRBJ2-2	.	.	CASSQGRGANTGELFF	TGTGCCAGCAGCCAAGGGAGGGGGGCGAACACCGGGGAGCTGTTTTTT
15	TRBV5-1	TRBJ1-1	.	few	CASSRSDIRNTEAFF	TGCGCCAGCAGCCGATCGGACATTCGAAACACTGAAGCTTTCTTT
14	TRBV6-1	TRBJ1-1	TRBD1	.	CASSDRTGNTEAFF	TGTGCCAGCAGTGACCGGACAGGGAACACTGAAGCTTTCTTT
17	TRBV5-4	TRBJ2-3	.	.	CASSRSARGPDTDTQYF	TGTGCCAGCAGCCGATCCGCCCGAGGGCCGGACACAGATACGCAGTATTTT
15	TRBV27	TRBJ2-2	TRBD1	.	CASSQTGAGTGELFF	TGTGCCAGCAGTCAGACAGGGGCCGGCACCGGGGAGCTGTTTTTT
14	TRBV7-9	TRBJ1-1	TRBD1	.	CASSFQGVNTEAFF	TGTGCCAGCAGCTTTCAGGGGGTGAACACTGAAGCTTTCTTT
18	TRBV24-1	TRBJ2-3	TRBD1	.	CATSDFPGQGARGDTQYF	TGTGCCACCAGTGACTTCCCGGGACAGGGGGCACGGGGGGATACGCAGTATTTT
14	TRBV15	TRBJ2-7	.	.	CATSRGRGSYEQYF	TGTGCCACCAGCAGGGGAAGGGGGTCCTACGAGCAGTACTTC
13	TRBV5-6	TRBJ2-5	TRBD2	.	CASSPPGGRTQYF	TGTGCCAGCAGCCCTCCGGGGGGTCGGACCCAGTACTTC
16	TRBV19	TRBJ1-3	TRBD1	.	CASTRTGTSSGNTIYF	TGTGCCAGTACCCGGACAGGTACGAGCTCTGGAAACACCATATATTTT
17	TRBV19	TRBJ1-1	.	.	CASSIEPWRQSNTEAFF	TGTGCCAGTAGTATAGAGCCGTGGCGACAGTCGAACACTGAAGCTTTCTTT
17	TRBV30	TRBJ1-1	TRBD1	.	CAWTTGEIISVNTEAFF	TGTGCCTGGACTACAGGGGAGATAATAAGCGTGAACACTGAAGCTTTCTTT
13	TRBV24-1	TRBJ1-2	.	.	CATLFWGGLGYTF	TGTGCCACCCTGTTTTGGGGGGGGCTCGGCTACACCTTC
14	TRBV6-5	TRBJ1-1	.	.	CASSNLNRVAEAFF	TGTGCCAGCAGTAACCTTAACAGGGTCGCTGAAGCTTTCTTT
15	TRBV30	TRBJ1-2	TRBD1	.	CAWSVQGAGNYGYTF	TGTGCCTGGAGTGTACAGGGGGCTGGGAACTATGGCTACACCTTC
17	TRBV21-1	TRBJ1-5	.	.	CASSTPKCRDQHQPQHF	TGTGCCAGCAGCACCCCAAAGTGTCGGGATCAGCATCAGCCCCAGCATTTT
15	TRBV6-5	TRBJ2-7	TRBD1	.	CASSSAGTGNYEQYF	TGTGCCAGCAGTTCCGCCGGGACAGGAAACTACGAGCAGTACTTC
16	TRBV5-1	TRBJ2-5	TRBD2	.	CASSLASSGGKETQYF	TGCGCCAGCAGCTTGGCGAGCAGCGGGGGGAAAGAGACCCAGTACTTC
14	TRBV9	TRBJ2-1	TRBD1	.	CASSSRDRYNEQFF	TGTGCCAGCAGCTCCCGGGACAGATACAATGAGCAGTTCTTC
13	TRBV6-5	TRBJ1-4	.	once	CASSQWGQGKLFF	TGTGCCAGCAGCCAATGGGGTCAGGGAAAACTGTTTTTT
16	TRBV5-6	TRBJ1-6	.	.	CASSLGQGSNNSPLHF	TGTGCCAGCAGCTTGGGGCAGGGTAGTAATAATTCACCCCTCCACTTT
12	TRBV29-1	TRBJ1-2	.	.	CSVLLLNYGYTF	TGCAGCGTTTTACTGCTGAACTATGGCTACACCTTC
15	TRBV6-5	TRBJ1-1	.	.	CASRGGRKGNTEAFF	TGTGCCAGCAGGGGGGGGAGGAAGGGGAACACTGAAGCTTTCTTT
15	TRBV7-3	TRBJ1-1	.	.	CASSSPDSLNTEAFF	TGTGCCAGCAGCTCTCCGGACAGTTTGAACACTGAAGCTTTCTTT
15	TRBV15	TRBJ2-5	TRBD1	.	CATSGRQGALGTQYF	TGTGCCACCAGCGGACGACAGGGGGCCTTAGGGACCCAGTACTTC
15	TRBV11-3	TRBJ2-1	.	.	CASSLFKGGHNEQFF	TGTGCCAGCAGCTTATTTAAGGGGGGGCACAATGAGCAGTTCTTC
19	TRBV6-1	TRBJ2-6	TRBD2	.	CASSEMGLAGGSGANVLTF	TGTGCCAGCAGTGAAATGGGACTAGCGGGGGGTAGTGGGGCCAACGTCCTGACTTTC
14	TRBV19	TRBJ1-2	.	once	CASSIQGEPYGYTF	TGTGCCAGTAGTATACAGGGTGAGCCCTATGGCTACACCTTC
17	TRBV25-1	TRBJ1-3	TRBD1	.	CASSESITGTAGNTIYF	TGTGCCAGCAGTGAATCGATAACAGGGACAGCTGGAAACACCATATATTTT
15	TRBV14	TRBJ1-1	.	.	CASSQELGSFAEAFF	TGTGCCAGCAGCCAAGAACTAGGTTCCTTCGCTGAAGCTTTCTTT
19	TRBV5-8	TRBJ2-3	.	once	CASSSYHHSTTFSTDTQYF	TGTGCCAGCAGCTCCTACCACCATTCCACTACGTTTAGCACAGATACGCAGTATTTT
16	TRBV2	TRBJ1-4	.	.	CASSVGLSSGWEKLFF	TGTGCCAGCAGTGTAGGGTTGTCTTCAGGGTGGGAAAAACTGTTTTTT
16	TRBV5-6	TRBJ1-6	TRBD1	.	CASSLRTGGAESPLHF	TGTGCCAGCAGCTTAAGGACAGGGGGCGCAGAATCACCCCTCCACTTT
15	TRBV4-2	TRBJ2-7	TRBD1	.	CASSQNRGTSYEQYF	TGTGCCAGCAGCCAAAACAGGGGGACTTCCTACGAGCAGTACTTC
16	TRBV14	TRBJ1-6	TRBD1	.	CASSRTGSSYNSPLHF	TGTGCCAGCAGCCGGACAGGGAGCTCCTATAATTCACCCCTCCACTTT
14	TRBV28	TRBJ1-3	.	.	CASSFRGSGNTIYF	TGTGCCAGCAGTTTCAGGGGCTCCGGAAACACCATATATTTT
14	TRBV11-2	TRBJ1-1	.	once	CASSPGGLNTEAFF	TGTGCCAGCAGCCCCGGGGGACTGAACACTGAAGCTTTCTTT
14	TRBV14	TRBJ1-1	.	.	CASSQAGMNTEAFF	TGTGCCAGCAGCCAAGCAGGGATGAACACTGAAGCTTTCTTT
16	TRBV6-5	TRBJ2-5	.	.	CASSYSPPAVQETQYF	TGTGCCAGCAGTTACTCCCCTCCAGCGGTACAAGAGACCCAGTACTTC
16	TRBV5-1	TRBJ2-5	TRBD1	few	CASNRGDSEGAETQYF	TGCGCCAGCAACAGAGGGGACAGTGAAGGGGCAGAGACCCAGTACTTC